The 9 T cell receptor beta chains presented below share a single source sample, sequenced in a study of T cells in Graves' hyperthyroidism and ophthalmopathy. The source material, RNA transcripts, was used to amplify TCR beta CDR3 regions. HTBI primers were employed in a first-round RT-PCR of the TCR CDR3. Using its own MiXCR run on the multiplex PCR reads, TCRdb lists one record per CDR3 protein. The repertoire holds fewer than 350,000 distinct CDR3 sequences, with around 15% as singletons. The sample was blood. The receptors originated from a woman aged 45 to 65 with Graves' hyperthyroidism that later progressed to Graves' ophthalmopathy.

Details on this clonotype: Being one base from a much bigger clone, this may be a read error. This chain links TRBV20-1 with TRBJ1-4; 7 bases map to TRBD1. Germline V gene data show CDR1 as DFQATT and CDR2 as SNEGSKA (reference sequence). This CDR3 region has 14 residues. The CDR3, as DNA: TGCAGTGCTAGAGCAGGGGGTTTCGATGAAAAACTGCTTTTT. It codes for CSARAGGFDEKLLF.

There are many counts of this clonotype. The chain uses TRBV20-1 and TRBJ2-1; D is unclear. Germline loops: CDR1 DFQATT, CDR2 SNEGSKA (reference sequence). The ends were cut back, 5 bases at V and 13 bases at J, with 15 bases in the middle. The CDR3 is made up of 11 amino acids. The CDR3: CSAEEVWRQFF. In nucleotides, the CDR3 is TGCAGTGCTGAAGAGGTATGGAGACAGTTCTTC.

The CDR3 DNA sequence: TGCGCCAGCAGCCATCTTACTAGCGGGAGGTACGAGCAGTACTTC. Amino acid sequence: CASSHLTSGRYEQYF. The chain couples TRBV4-1 to TRBJ2-7, with 12 positions matching TRBD2. With 3 bases clipped from V and 4 bases from J, the junction kept 4 bases outside the gene matches. The V gene's germline CDR1 is MGHRA and CDR2 YSYEKL. The CDR3 has 15 residues.

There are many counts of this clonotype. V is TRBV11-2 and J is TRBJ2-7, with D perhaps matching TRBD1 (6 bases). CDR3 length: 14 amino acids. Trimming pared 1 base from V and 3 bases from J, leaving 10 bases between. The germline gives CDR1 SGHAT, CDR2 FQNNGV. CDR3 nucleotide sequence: TGTGCCAGCAGCTTAGTGCCAGGGGACTACGAGCAGTACTTC. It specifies CASSLVPGDYEQYF.

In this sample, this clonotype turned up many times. The CDR3 here is CASSSSGTETLYGEAFF. Written as DNA, the CDR3 is TGCGCCAGCAGCTCATCCGGGACGGAAACTTTATATGGAGAAGCTTTCTTT. The V gene is TRBV5-1, the J gene TRBJ1-1; TRBD1 might be the D (5 bases). Trimming removed 3 bases at V and 8 bases at J, with 26 bases between. Germline V gene data show CDR1 as SGHRS and CDR2 as YFSETQ. The CDR3 consists of 17 residues.

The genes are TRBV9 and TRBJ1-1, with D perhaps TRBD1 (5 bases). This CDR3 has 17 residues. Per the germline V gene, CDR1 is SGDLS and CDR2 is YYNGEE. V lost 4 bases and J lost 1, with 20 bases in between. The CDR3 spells CASSMTGTPTRNTEAFF. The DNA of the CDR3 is TGTGCCAGCAGCATGACCGGGACTCCAACCAGGAACACTGAAGCTTTCTTT.

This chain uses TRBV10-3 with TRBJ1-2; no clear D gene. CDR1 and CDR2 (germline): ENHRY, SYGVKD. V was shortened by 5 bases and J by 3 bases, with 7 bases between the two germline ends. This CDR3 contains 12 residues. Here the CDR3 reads CAISRPYYGYTF. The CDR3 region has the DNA TGTGCCATCAGTCGACCCTACTATGGCTACACCTTC.

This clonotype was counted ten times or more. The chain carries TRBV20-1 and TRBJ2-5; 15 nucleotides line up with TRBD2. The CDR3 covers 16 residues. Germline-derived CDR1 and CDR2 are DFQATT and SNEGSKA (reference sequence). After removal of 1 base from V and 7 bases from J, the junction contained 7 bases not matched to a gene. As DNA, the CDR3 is TGCAGTGCTAGAGGGACTAGCGGGAGGGCCTCGGTGACCCAGTACTTC. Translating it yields CSARGTSGRASVTQYF.

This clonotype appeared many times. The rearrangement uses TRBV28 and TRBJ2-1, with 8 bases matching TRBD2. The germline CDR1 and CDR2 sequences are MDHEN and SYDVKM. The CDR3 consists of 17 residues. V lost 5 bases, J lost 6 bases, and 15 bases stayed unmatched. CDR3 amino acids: CASSTFGWREALNEQFF. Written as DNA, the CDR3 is TGTGCCAGCAGTACCTTTGGTTGGCGGGAGGCCCTCAATGAGCAGTTCTTC.